This T cell receptor (beta chain) was identified in a study of cytomegalovirus exposure and HLA in healthy donors. On the study more broadly: Early on, a data release was issued that held some 91 million unique TCRs from HLA-typed donors.

Germline V gene data show CDR1 as MNHNY and CDR2 as SVGAGI (reference sequence). J lost 0 bases, V lost 6 bases, and 8 bases had no gene match. The CDR3 totals 15 residues. PCR amplification relied on 60 Vbeta primers (plus 13 Jbeta primers). The method was immunoSEQ multiplex PCR; TCRdb's version includes in-frame clones alone and lacks a portion of them. The profile shows some 150,000 clones, around 80% of them singletons. Despite likely unrecorded immune exposures, the donors were nominally healthy at the time of sampling. The clonotype comes from a young man in good health and CMV-seronegative. This rearrangement joins TRBV6-6 to TRBJ2-7, with 7 bases lining up with TRBD1. Sequencing was performed on PBMCs. The CDR3 loop is CASSTGTASSYEQYF. As DNA, the CDR3 is TGTGCCAGCAGCACCGGGACAGCGAGCTCCTACGAGCAGTACTTC.